The present TCR beta chain was sequenced within a study of regulatory T cells in long-lasting Graves disease. Germline loops: CDR1 SNHLY, CDR2 FYNNEI. V was trimmed by 1 base and J by 0 bases, leaving 7 bases between them. The CDR3 loop spans 16 amino acids. HTBI primers from iRepertoire and Arm-PCR of CDR3 regions yielded the TCR beta libraries. TCRdb called the multiplex PCR reads again in MiXCR, with one record for every CDR3 protein. The repertoire holds a few hundred thousand distinct CDR3 sequences, with around 15% as singletons. The time point is: newly diagnosed GD, antithyroid drugs for less than 3 months. PBMC RNA was the source of the TCR library. The same data also went into a second study, on T cells in Graves' hyperthyroidism and ophthalmopathy.

The source of this sequence is a woman aged 18 to 35 with Graves disease. The chain carries TRBV2 and TRBJ2-6, with D unclear. The sample in question was peripheral blood mononuclear cells (PBMCs), obtained at new diagnosis, from a patient treated with antithyroid drugs. The CDR3 nucleotides read TGTGCCAGCAGTGAAGGAGAAGGCTCTGGGGCCAACGTCCTGACTTTC. This encodes CASSEGEGSGANVLTF.